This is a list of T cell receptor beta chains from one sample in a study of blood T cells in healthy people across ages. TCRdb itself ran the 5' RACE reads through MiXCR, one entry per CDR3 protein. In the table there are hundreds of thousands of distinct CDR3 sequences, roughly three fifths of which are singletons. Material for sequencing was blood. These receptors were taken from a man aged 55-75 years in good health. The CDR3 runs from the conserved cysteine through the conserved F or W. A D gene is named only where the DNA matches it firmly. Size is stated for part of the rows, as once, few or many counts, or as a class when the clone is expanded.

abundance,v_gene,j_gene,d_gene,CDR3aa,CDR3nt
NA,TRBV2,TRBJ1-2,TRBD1,CASRFPTTGRPGYTF,TGTGCCAGCAGATTTCCCACGACAGGGCGACCTGGCTACACCTTC
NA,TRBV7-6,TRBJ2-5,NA,CASSLRGRAQETQYF,TGTGCCAGCAGCTTAAGAGGCAGGGCCCAAGAGACCCAGTACTTC
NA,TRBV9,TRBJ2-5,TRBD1,CASSPLPTGVGETQYF,TGTGCCAGCAGCCCTCTCCCCACAGGGGTAGGGGAGACCCAGTACTTC
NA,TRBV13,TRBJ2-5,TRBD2,CASSSDTDEAGPKETQYF,TGTGCCAGCAGCTCGGACACAGATGAAGCGGGGCCTAAAGAGACCCAGTACTTC
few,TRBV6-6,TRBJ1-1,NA,CASSYQTANTEAFF,TGTGCCAGCAGTTACCAGACGGCGAACACTGAAGCTTTCTTT
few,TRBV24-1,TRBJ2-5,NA,CATSDAAGSQETQYF,TGTGCCACCAGTGATGCGGCAGGGAGCCAAGAGACCCAGTACTTC
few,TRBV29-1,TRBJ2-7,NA,CSVAGGNPYEQYF,TGCAGCGTCGCCGGCGGAAATCCCTACGAGCAGTACTTC
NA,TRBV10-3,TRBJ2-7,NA,CAISDLEGGEQYF,TGTGCCATCAGTGACCTCGAGGGGGGCGAGCAGTACTTC
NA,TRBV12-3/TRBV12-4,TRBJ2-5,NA,CTSSPPGVRETQYF,TGTACCAGCAGTCCCCCCGGGGTACGAGAGACCCAGTACTTC
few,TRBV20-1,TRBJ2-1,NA,CSARVRQLEQFF,TGCAGTGCTAGAGTGCGACAGCTTGAGCAGTTCTTC
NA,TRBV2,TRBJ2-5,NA,CASSTGIQETQYF,TGTGCCAGCAGTACAGGGATCCAAGAGACCCAGTACTTC
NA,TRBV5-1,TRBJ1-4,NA,CASSTDGDLSTNEKLFF,TGCGCCAGCAGCACGGACGGAGACCTATCGACTAATGAAAAACTGTTTTTT
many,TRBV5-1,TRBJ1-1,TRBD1,CASSVGTGFVEAFF,TGCGCCAGCAGCGTTGGGACAGGCTTCGTTGAAGCTTTCTTT
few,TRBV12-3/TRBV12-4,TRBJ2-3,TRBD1,CASSPGAGGTDTQYF,TGTGCCAGCAGCCCAGGGGCAGGGGGAACAGATACGCAGTATTTT
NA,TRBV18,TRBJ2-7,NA,CASSRGGQYEQYF,TGTGCCAGCTCCCGAGGGGGGCAATACGAGCAGTACTTC
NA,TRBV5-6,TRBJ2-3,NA,CASSWVGDHTDTQYF,TGTGCCAGCAGCTGGGTGGGGGACCACACAGATACGCAGTATTTT
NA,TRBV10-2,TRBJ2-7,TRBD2,CASRPTSGGSYEQYF,TGCGCCAGCAGACCAACTAGCGGGGGGTCCTACGAGCAGTACTTC
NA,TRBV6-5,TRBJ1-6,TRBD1,CASSYFTGGASPLHF,TGTGCCAGCAGTTACTTTACAGGGGGCGCCTCACCCCTCCACTTT
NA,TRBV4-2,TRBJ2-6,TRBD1,CASSQEGTGGSGANVLTF,TGTGCCAGCAGCCAAGAGGGGACAGGGGGCTCTGGGGCCAACGTCCTGACTTTC
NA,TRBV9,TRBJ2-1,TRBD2,CASSSPGLDSYNEQFF,TGTGCCAGCAGCTCACCGGGACTAGACTCCTACAATGAGCAGTTCTTC
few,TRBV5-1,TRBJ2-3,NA,CASSLGGGPADTQYF,TGCGCCAGCAGCTTGGGCGGGGGCCCCGCAGATACGCAGTATTTT
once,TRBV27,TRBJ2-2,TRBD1,CASSRGQGQYTGELFF,TGTGCCAGCAGCCGGGGACAGGGGCAATACACCGGGGAGCTGTTTTTT